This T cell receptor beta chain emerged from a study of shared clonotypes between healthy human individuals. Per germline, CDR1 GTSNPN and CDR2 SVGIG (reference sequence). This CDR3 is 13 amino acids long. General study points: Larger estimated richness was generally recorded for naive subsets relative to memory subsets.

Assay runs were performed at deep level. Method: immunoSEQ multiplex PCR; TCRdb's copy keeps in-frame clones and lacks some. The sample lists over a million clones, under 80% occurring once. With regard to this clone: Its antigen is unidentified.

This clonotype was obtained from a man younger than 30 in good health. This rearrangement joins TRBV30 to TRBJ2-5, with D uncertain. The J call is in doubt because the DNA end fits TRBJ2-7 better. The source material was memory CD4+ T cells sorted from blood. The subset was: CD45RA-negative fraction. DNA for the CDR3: TGTGCCTGGAGTGTTGGTAGAACCTACGAGCAGTACTTC. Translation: CAWSVGRTYEQYF.